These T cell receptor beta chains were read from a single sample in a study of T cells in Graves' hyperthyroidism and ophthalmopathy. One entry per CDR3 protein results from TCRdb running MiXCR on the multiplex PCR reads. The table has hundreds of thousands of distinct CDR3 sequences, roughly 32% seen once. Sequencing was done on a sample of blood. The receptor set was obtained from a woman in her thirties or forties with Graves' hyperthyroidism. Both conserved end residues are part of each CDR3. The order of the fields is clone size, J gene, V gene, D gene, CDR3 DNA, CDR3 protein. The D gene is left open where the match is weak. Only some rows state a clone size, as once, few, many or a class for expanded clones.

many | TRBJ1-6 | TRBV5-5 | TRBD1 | TGTGCCAGCAGCATAATTCCCACAGGGGAATCGAATTCACCCCTCCACTTT | CASSIIPTGESNSPLHF
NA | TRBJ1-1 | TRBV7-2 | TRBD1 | TGTGCCAGCAGCCAGGGACAGGGGTATACAGCTTTCTTT | CASSQGQGYTAFF
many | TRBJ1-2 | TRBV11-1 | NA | TGTGCCAGCAGCACCCCACCGGCGGGGGGCTACACCTTC | CASSTPPAGGYTF
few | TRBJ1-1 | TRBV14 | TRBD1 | TGTGCCAGCAGCCAAGTGACAGGGTGGGGCACTGAAGCTTTCTTT | CASSQVTGWGTEAFF
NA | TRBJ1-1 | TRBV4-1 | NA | TGTGCCAGCAGTTGGGGCCAGGAGAACACTGAAGCTTTCTTT | CASSWGQENTEAFF
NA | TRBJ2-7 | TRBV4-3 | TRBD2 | TGCGCCAGCAGCCAAGATATACTAGCGGGAGGTGAGCAGTACTTC | CASSQDILAGGEQYF
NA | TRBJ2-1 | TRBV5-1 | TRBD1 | TGCGCCAGCAGCTTGGCCGGACAGGTAGGGGATGAGCAGTTCTTC | CASSLAGQVGDEQFF
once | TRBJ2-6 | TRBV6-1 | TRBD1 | TGTGCCAGCATGGGACAGGGGGCCAACGTCCTGACTTTC | CASMGQGANVLTF
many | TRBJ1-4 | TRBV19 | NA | TGTGCCAGTACTCCTACAGGGAGGAGCGAAAAACTGTTTTTT | CASTPTGRSEKLFF
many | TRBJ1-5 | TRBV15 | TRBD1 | TGTGCCACCAGCAGGCGGGGGACAGGAGGTCTGCAACTGGGACCCCAGCATTTT | CATSRRGTGGLQLGPQHF
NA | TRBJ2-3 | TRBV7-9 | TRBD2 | TGTGCCAGCAGCAGAGAGCTAGCGGGGGTCCTCACAGATACGCAGTATTTT | CASSRELAGVLTDTQYF
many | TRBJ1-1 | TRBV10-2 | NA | TGCGCCAGCAGTGAGGGGGGTGGTACTGAAGCTTTCTTT | CASSEGGGTEAFF
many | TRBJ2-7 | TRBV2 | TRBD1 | TGTGCCAGCAGCCCGACTTGGACAGGGGATACCCATTCCTACGAGCAGTACTTC | CASSPTWTGDTHSYEQYF
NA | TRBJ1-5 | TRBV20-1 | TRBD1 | TGCAGTGCTAGCGGACAGGGGAGGGGGTATAGCAATCAGCCCCAGCATTTT | CSASGQGRGYSNQPQHF
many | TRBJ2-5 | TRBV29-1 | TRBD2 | TGCAGCGTTGCCACAGCGGGAGATAGAGAGACCCAGTACTTC | CSVATAGDRETQYF
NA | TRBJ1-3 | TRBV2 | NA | TGTGCCAGCTCACCCGGCGGGGGGCTACGCTCTGGAAACACCATATATTTT | CASSPGGGLRSGNTIYF
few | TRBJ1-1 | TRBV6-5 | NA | TGTGCCAGCAGTTACCATGGGGGAGTAGCTGAAGCTTTCTTT | CASSYHGGVAEAFF
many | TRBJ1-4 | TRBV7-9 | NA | TGTGCCAGCAGCTTCGTAGGGGGAAATGAAAAACTGTTTTTT | CASSFVGGNEKLFF
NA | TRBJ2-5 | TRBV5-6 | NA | TGTGCCAGCAGCTTGGTCAGCCGAGAGACCCAGTACTTC | CASSLVSRETQYF
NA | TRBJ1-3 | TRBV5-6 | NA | TGTGCCAGCAGCTTCTTTTCCGGAAACACCATATATTTT | CASSFFSGNTIYF
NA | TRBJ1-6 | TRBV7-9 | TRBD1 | TGTGCCAGCAGCCGAGGACAGGGTTCACCCCTCCACTTT | CASSRGQGSPLHF
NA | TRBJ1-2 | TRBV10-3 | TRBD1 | TGTGCCATCAGTGAGACAGGGGGCGTTAGCTATGGCTACACCTTC | CAISETGGVSYGYTF
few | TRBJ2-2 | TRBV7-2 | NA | TGTGCCAGCAGCTTACGGGCAGGAGTCATCCCCTTCACCGGGGAGCTGTTTTTT | CASSLRAGVIPFTGELFF
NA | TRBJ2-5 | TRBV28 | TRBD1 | TGTGCCAGCAGTTTTGGGACAGGGCAGGTGACCCAGTACTTC | CASSFGTGQVTQYF
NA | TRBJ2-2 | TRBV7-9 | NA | TGTGCCAGCAGCTTCGGGGCACCCACGAACACCGGGGAGCTGTTTTTT | CASSFGAPTNTGELFF
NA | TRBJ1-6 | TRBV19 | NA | TGTGCCAGTAGTATAGAGAGACAGAATTCACCCCTCCACTTT | CASSIERQNSPLHF
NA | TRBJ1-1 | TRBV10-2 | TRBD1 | TGCGCCAGCAGTTCCAGGGGGCACGGGATTCTGAACACTGAAGCTTTCTTT | CASSSRGHGILNTEAFF
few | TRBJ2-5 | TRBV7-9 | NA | TGTGCCAGCAGCTGGCACAGGGAAACGGAAGAGACCCAGTACTTC | CASSWHRETEETQYF
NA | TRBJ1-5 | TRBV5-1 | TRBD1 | TGCGCCAGCAGCCAGTCGACAGGGGGGAATCAGCCCCAGCATTTT | CASSQSTGGNQPQHF
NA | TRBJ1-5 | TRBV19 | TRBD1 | TGTGCCAGTAGGAAATACTCCCGGGACAGGGATCAGCCCCAGCATTTT | CASRKYSRDRDQPQHF
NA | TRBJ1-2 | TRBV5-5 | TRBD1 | TGTGCCAGCAGCCCGACAGGGGGCTCGGGATATGGCTACACCTTC | CASSPTGGSGYGYTF